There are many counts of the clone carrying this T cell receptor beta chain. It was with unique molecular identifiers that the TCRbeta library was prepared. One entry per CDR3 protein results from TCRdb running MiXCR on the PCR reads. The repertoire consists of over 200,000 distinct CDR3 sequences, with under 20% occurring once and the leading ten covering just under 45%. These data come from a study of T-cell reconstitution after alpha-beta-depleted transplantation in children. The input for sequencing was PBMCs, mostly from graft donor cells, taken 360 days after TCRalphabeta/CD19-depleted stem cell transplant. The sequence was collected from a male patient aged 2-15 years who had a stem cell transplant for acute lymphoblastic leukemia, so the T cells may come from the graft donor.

The DNA for the CDR3 is TGTGCCATCAGTGGGAGCACAGATACGCAGTATTTT. Protein: CAISGSTDTQYF. The chain combines TRBV10-3 with TRBJ2-3, with unresolved D. The CDR3 is made up of 12 amino acids. From germline, CDR1 is ENHRY and CDR2 SYGVKD. Trimming removed 4 bases at V and 0 bases at J, with 2 bases between.